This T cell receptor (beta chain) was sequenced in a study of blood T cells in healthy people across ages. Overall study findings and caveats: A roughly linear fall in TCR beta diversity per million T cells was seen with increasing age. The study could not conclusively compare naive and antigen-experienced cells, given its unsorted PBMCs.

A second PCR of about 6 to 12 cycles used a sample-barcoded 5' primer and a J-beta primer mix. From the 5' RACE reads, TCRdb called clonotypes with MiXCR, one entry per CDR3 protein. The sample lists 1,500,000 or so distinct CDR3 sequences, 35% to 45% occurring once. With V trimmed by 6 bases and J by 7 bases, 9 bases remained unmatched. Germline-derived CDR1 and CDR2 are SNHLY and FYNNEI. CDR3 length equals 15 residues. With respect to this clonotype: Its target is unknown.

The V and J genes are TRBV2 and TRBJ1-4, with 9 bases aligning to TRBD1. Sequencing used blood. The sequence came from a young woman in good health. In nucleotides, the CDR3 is TGTGCCAGCAGCCCTCCCGAGACAGGGGGTGAAAAACTGTTTTTT. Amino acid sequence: CASSPPETGGEKLFF.